The next 18 T cell receptor beta chains were all read from a single sample in a study of shared clonotypes between healthy human individuals (dated by TCRdb to the early 2020s). Libraries were constructed by the immunoSEQ multiplex PCR assay. The table was pulled from immuneACCESS by TCRdb, which kept in-frame rearrangements only. Such tables lose some clones; where checked, under half of the loss comes from unresolved V genes, and the rest has no known cause. The sample includes roughly 1 million clones, with roughly 80% observed a single time. Less than 1.5% of the sample lies in the top ten. Sequences were obtained from memory CD4+ T cells sorted from blood. This specimen's cell subset or site label, interpreted: CD45RA-negative fraction. These receptors were taken from a man between 18 and 35 years old in good health.

In the case of this clone: Other nucleotide sequences in the sample specify the same CDR3. The DNA of the CDR3 is TGTGCCTGGAGTGTCCGGGGAGAGACCCAGTACTTC. Translating gives CAWSVRGETQYF. The chain carries TRBV30 and TRBJ2-5; maybe TRBD2 (5 bases). Germline CDR1 is GTSNPN and CDR2 is SVGIG (reference sequence). This CDR3 comprises 12 residues. V lost 0 bases and J 4 bases, leaving 6 bases between the germline ends.

V and J are TRBV7-2 and TRBJ2-7, with TRBD1 matching over 7 bases. V gave up 4 bases and J gave up 6 bases; unmatched junction bases: 9. The CDR3 is 14 amino acids. Germline V gene lookup returns CDR1 SGHTA and CDR2 FQGNSA. The CDR3 coding sequence is TGTGCCAGCAGCTCAGAGAGACAGGGCACCGAGCAGTACTTC. Amino acids: CASSSERQGTEQYF.

The chain uses TRBV7-8 and TRBJ1-1; perhaps TRBD1 as D (5 bases). Germline CDR1 SGHVS, CDR2 FQNEAQ. V was clipped by 1 base and J by 0 bases, with 12 bases between them. This CDR3 is 16 amino acids long. In nucleotides, the CDR3 is TGTGCCAGCAGCTTAGGGGGACGGAATATGAACACTGAAGCTTTCTTT. It translates to CASSLGGRNMNTEAFF.

The chain recombines TRBV18 with TRBJ2-7; 7 positions agree with TRBD1. CDR3 size: 16 residues. Unmatched junction bases numbered 11, after V lost 0 bases and J lost 6 bases. Germline CDR1 and CDR2: KGHSH and LQKENI. In DNA form, the CDR3 reads TGTGCCAGCTCACCACCAGGTTCACAGGGGTTGGGCGAGCAGTACTTC. Protein: CASSPPGSQGLGEQYF.

This clone was seen more than once but under ten times. This chain connects TRBV30 to TRBJ2-5; D might be TRBD1 or TRBD2, each matching 6 bases. Trimming took 5 bases from V and 6 from J, leaving 19 bases between them. Germline V gives CDR1 GTSNPN, CDR2 SVGIG (reference sequence). The CDR3 consists of 14 residues. CDR3 sequence (DNA): TGTGCCTGGTCAGGGGACTCCGCGGTAAAGACCCAGTACTTC. It specifies CAWSGDSAVKTQYF.

V and J are TRBV29-1 and TRBJ1-1; possible D gene TRBD1, 5 bases. The V end was cut by 4 bases, the J end by 5 bases, with 20 bases between. There are 15 residues in the CDR3. Germline V gives CDR1 SQVTM, CDR2 ANQGSEA. CDR3 protein: CSVVGMRGLGTEAFF. As DNA, the CDR3 is TGCAGCGTTGTCGGGATGAGGGGTCTTGGGACTGAAGCTTTCTTT. Combining the CDR3 with reference TRBV29-1 and TRBJ1-1 gives the whole variable domain SAVISQKPSRDICQRGTSLTIQCQVDSQVTMMFWYRQQPGQSLTLIATANQGSEATYESGFVIDKFPISRPNLTFSTLTVSNMSPEDSSIYLCSVVGMRGLGTEAFFGQGTRLTVV.

The V and J genes are TRBV15 and TRBJ1-5; D gene ambiguous. The CDR3 has 13 amino acids. Germline V gene data show CDR1 as LNHNV and CDR2 as YYDKDF (reference sequence). The V and J ends lost 0 bases and 5 bases respectively, with 5 bases between them. Here the CDR3 DNA reads TGTGCCACCAGCAGAGATCAGGATCAGCCCCAGCATTTT. It encodes CATSRDQDQPQHF.

The CDR3 protein is CASSPAGLTNEKLFF. DNA of the CDR3: TGCGCCAGCAGCCCTGCAGGGTTAACTAATGAAAAACTGTTTTTT. V is TRBV4-1 and J is TRBJ1-4; the D gene is possibly TRBD1 (5 bases). Between the trimmed V and J ends, which lost 4 bases and 1 base, there was a span of 10 bases. CDR1 is MGHRA, CDR2 YSYEKL, per germline. This CDR3 is built from 15 residues.

This chain uses TRBV6-1 with TRBJ1-3, with 7 bases aligning to TRBD1. Trimming at V came to 4 bases and at J to 0 bases, leaving 3 bases not matched to a gene. Germline CDR1 and CDR2: MNHNS and SASEGT. CDR3 length: 15 residues. CDR3 in amino acids: CASSAGTVSGNTIYF. The CDR3 DNA sequence: TGTGCCAGCAGTGCGGGGACAGTCTCTGGAAACACCATATATTTT.

V and J are TRBV7-2 and TRBJ1-1; 7 nucleotides match TRBD1. The CDR3 has 14 residues. Germline values: CDR1 SGHTA, CDR2 FQGNSA. V was clipped by 5 bases and J by 1 base; unmatched bases: 4. CDR3 nucleotides: TGTGCCAGCAGCCCGGACAGGTGGAACACTGAAGCTTTCTTT. This gives the protein CASSPDRWNTEAFF. Based on the CDR3 plus reference TRBV7-2 and TRBJ1-1, the full variable domain is GAGVSQSPSNKVTEKGKDVELRCDPISGHTALYWYRQSLGQGLEFLIYFQGNSAPDKSGLPSDRFSAERTGGSVSTLTIQRTQQEDSAVYLCASSPDRWNTEAFFGQGTRLTVV.

The chain joins TRBV5-1 to TRBJ1-5; D is unresolved. Germline CDR1 is SGHRS and CDR2 is YFSETQ. CDR3 length: 15 amino acids. Trimming left V 0 bases short and J 0 bases short, with 7 bases between. The CDR3, as DNA: TGCGCCAGCAGCTTGGGAGCATATAGCAATCAGCCCCAGCATTTT. This gives the protein CASSLGAYSNQPQHF.

As regards this clone: This specimen includes other DNA sequences encoding the same CDR3. The V gene is TRBV4-3, the J gene TRBJ2-3, with unresolved D. CDR1 and CDR2 from the germline V gene are LGHNA and YSLEER. The ends were cut back, 1 base at V and 0 bases at J, with 8 bases in the middle. The CDR3 totals 15 residues. The CDR3 region is CASSQGQASTDTQYF. The DNA for the CDR3 is TGCGCCAGCAGCCAAGGGCAGGCCAGCACAGATACGCAGTATTTT.

The chain joins TRBV28 to TRBJ1-2; 9 nucleotides agree with TRBD1. The CDR3 is made up of 13 amino acids. J lost 8 bases, V lost 5 bases, and 6 bases had no gene match. Germline V CDR1 and CDR2: MDHEN, SYDVKM. CDR3 bases: TGTGCCAGCAGTAACAGGGGGCCTCGGGGCTACACCTTC. Protein product: CASSNRGPRGYTF.

The V call is TRBV5-6, the J call TRBJ2-1; 15 positions match TRBD2. Germline V lookup: CDR1 SGHDT, CDR2 YYEEEE. V shed 3 bases and J 6 bases; nucleotides not matched to a gene: 4. This CDR3 is 16 amino acids long. CDR3 sequence: CASSSAGLAGGNEQFF. CDR3 in DNA: TGTGCCAGCAGCTCGGCGGGACTAGCGGGAGGCAATGAGCAGTTCTTC.

The chain employs TRBV29-1 and TRBJ1-3; no clear D. The ends were cut back, 4 bases at V and 8 bases at J, with 9 bases in the middle. The CDR3 is 11 amino acids. Germline lookup yields CDR1 SQVTM and CDR2 ANQGSEA. CDR3 nucleotides: TGCAGCGTTGTCATGCTGGACACCATATATTTT. As protein: CSVVMLDTIYF.

This clone occurred once. The chain carries TRBV1 and TRBJ2-7; the DNA was not used to check the table's D call, TRBD1. TRBV1 is labeled a pseudogene. The CDR3 consists of 16 residues. In nucleotides, the CDR3 is TGCACCAGCAGCCGGGCGAGGGGGACAGTTCTCTGGGAGCAGTACTTC. Translation: CTSSRARGTVLWEQYF.

The chain uses TRBV14 and TRBJ1-6; D unresolved. CDR1 and CDR2 (germline): SGHDN, FVKESK. The CDR3 runs to 15 residues. Trimming pared 5 bases from V and 7 bases from J, leaving 15 bases between. CDR3: CASSAPGTPNSPLHF. The CDR3 bases are TGTGCCAGCAGCGCTCCGGGAACCCCAAATTCACCCCTCCACTTT. Variable domain in full (rest from reference TRBV14 and TRBJ1-6): EAGVTQFPSHSVIEKGQTVTLRCDPISGHDNLYWYRRVMGKEIKFLLHFVKESKQDESGMPNNRFLAERTGGTYSTLKVQPAELEDSGVYFCASSAPGTPNSPLHFGNGTRLTVT.

The rearrangement uses TRBV28 and TRBJ2-7; D remains unclear. CDR1 and CDR2 (germline): MDHEN, SYDVKM. This CDR3 comprises 14 residues. Trimming removed 6 bases from V and 2 bases from J, with 14 bases in between. CDR3 amino acids: CASSPPGGPYEQYF. CDR3 DNA: TGTGCCAGCAGCCCCCCGGGCGGCCCCTACGAGCAGTACTTC.